This T cell receptor beta chain was captured by sequencing in a study of T cell changes during pregnancy in multiple sclerosis. V shed 11 bases and J shed 6 bases, with 16 bases lying between them. The length of the CDR3 is 12 residues. Germline V CDR1 and CDR2: MDHEN, SYDVKM. The protocol was immunoSEQ multiplex PCR, while the TCRdb copy is restricted to in-frame clones and leaves out a portion. Seen here are more than 35,000 clones, over 90% observed once, and the top ten hold 0.43%. The starting material was CD4+ T cells from peripheral blood mononuclear cells, obtained in the third trimester of pregnancy. The sequence was obtained from a female donor in good health, enrolled as a control in a pregnancy study. The J gene is TRBJ1-2, the V gene TRBV28; the D gene is possibly TRBD1 (5 bases). The CDR3 sequence: CAQGGTADGYTF. DNA for the CDR3: TGTGCCCAGGGAGGGACGGCCGATGGCTACACCTTC.